These T cell receptor beta chains were read from a single sample in a study of memory CD8 T cells in hepatitis C reinfection. Here immunoSEQ multiplex PCR was the method, and the copy in TCRdb shows in-frame clones only, minus some. The table records a few thousand clones, approximately 90% of them present only once. The specimen sequenced was naive CD8+ T cells sorted from blood. The receptors originated from a man aged 45-65 years with hepatitis C virus infection. CDR3s include the opening cysteine and the closing phenylalanine or tryptophan.

J gene,V gene,CDR3 protein
TRBJ2-7,TRBV29-1,CSVGATGSGNYEQYF
TRBJ2-7,TRBV6-6,CASSYTGESHEQYF
TRBJ1-2,TRBV13,CASSPGVGSYGYTF
TRBJ1-5,TRBV2,CASSEAGYNQPQHF
TRBJ2-1,TRBV7-9,CASSLQGVEQFF
TRBJ2-7,TRBV27,CASRESSGSYEQYF
TRBJ2-2,TRBV2,CASVAGYQDTGELFF
TRBJ1-5,TRBV19,CASSLTGNGNQPQHF
TRBJ2-1,TRBV9,CASSVGGSGRFSEQFF
TRBJ1-1,TRBV5-4,CASSLAGSSEAFF
TRBJ1-4,TRBV28,CASSTDRLLIETNEKLFF
TRBJ1-5,TRBV27,CASSLNSLQPQHF
TRBJ1-5,TRBV9,CASGQGQPQHF
TRBJ2-3,TRBV19,CASSRSGLTDTQYF
TRBJ2-1,TRBV11-2,CASSLSPQGNEQFF
TRBJ1-5,TRBV5-4,CASSLEAGQPQHF
TRBJ2-7,TRBV4-1,CASSSGQGTYEQYF
TRBJ1-4,TRBV16,CASSQSVGQGPEKLFF
TRBJ2-7,TRBV13,CASSFRLAAYEQYF
TRBJ1-2,TRBV4-1,CASSPWDTRTANYGYTF
TRBJ2-7,TRBV6-6,CASSYSPAVYEQYF
.,TRBV13,CASSFGGGFEQYF
TRBJ1-3,TRBV13,CASSYRGGGNTIYF